This note documents a single T cell receptor (beta chain) sequence. This clone was recorded only once. This clone's antigen is unknown. Per-base quality was not reported, and no clone a single base away is much larger than it. CDR1 is given as ENHRY and CDR2 as SYGVKD, both from the germline V gene. The cysteine opens and the phenylalanine closes a CDR3 of 15 amino acids. The only DNA kept is the CDR3, 45 bases in frame from the first base. Trimming costs V 6 bases and J 0 bases, and their ends lie 13 bases apart. The data were obtained in a study of OX40 agonist ivuxolimab in advanced cancers. About the full investigation: Ivuxolimab was a fully human IgG2 agonistic monoclonal antibody targeting the costimulatory receptor OX40 (CD134). Intravenous ivuxolimab was administered to patients every 2 weeks at six dose levels: 0.01, 0.1, 0.3, 1.5, 3 and 10 mg/kg. Among the approximately 50 dose-escalation patients, some 19 had hepatocellular carcinoma, roughly 15 melanoma, 9 renal cell carcinoma and 9 head and neck cancer. The dose-escalation cohort was over 70% male with a mean age of about 65 years, ranging from roughly 23 to 90. Prior anti-PD-1, anti-PD-L1 or anti-CTLA-4 therapy was permitted, and approximately 39% of dose-escalation patients had received checkpoint inhibitors. Partial responses occurred in three dose-escalation patients: two with cutaneous melanoma and one with hepatocellular carcinoma. The purpose of peripheral TCRbeta sequencing was to test whether ivuxolimab changed TCR sequence diversity and led to clonal T-cell expansion. The paper describes the monotherapy dose-escalation part (N of about 47 patients) of the phase I trial of ivuxolimab. Findings and caveats that apply to the study as a whole: Which antigens the clonally expanded peripheral T cells were specific for was not determined. At doses from 0.1 to 3.0 mg/kg, clonal expansion was seen in both CD4+ and CD8+ blood T cells between baseline and week 6. Low levels of normalized T-cell clonal expansion were also seen in some patients who did not respond. In the 0.1-3.0 mg/kg groups, partial responders were among the patients with the lowest normalized peripheral clonal expansion, particularly in CD8+ T cells. After ivuxolimab, expanded clones were on average more numerous among CD8+ T cells than among CD4+ T cells.

Genomic DNA was extracted from sorted cells for sequencing of the TCRbeta CDR3 region. The immunoSEQ Assay was used for sequencing of TCRbeta CDR3 regions. The table was pulled from immuneACCESS by TCRdb, which kept in-frame rearrangements only. Such tables lose some clones; where checked, under half of the loss comes from unresolved V genes, and the rest has no known cause. The sample yields roughly 64,000 clones; approximately 78% were counted once. Roughly 5.1% of the sample lies in the top ten. Patients with a history of autoimmune disease or receiving systemic immunosuppression were excluded from the trial. Peripheral blood for TCR sequencing was collected from all dose cohorts at baseline, on cycle 4 day 1, and on cycle 7 day 1. The samples were drawn from a first-in-human, open-label, multicenter phase I dose-escalation trial of ivuxolimab. Adults with locally advanced or metastatic melanoma, renal cell, hepatocellular, or head and neck squamous cell carcinoma were enrolled in the trial. Before TCR sequencing, CD4+ and CD8+ T cells were separately sorted from peripheral blood.

This sequence was found in an adult with an advanced solid tumor such as melanoma, head and neck, liver or kidney cancer. The sample here was CD4+ or CD8+ T cells sorted from blood, taken in a trial of the OX40 agonist ivuxolimab. The chain couples TRBV10-3 to TRBJ2-3; the D gene is possibly TRBD1 or TRBD2, each agreeing over 5 bases. The CDR3 is CAIRGTLASTDTQYF. The DNA sequence is given as TGTGCCATCAGGGGGACCCTCGCTAGCACAGATACGCAGTATTTT.